One sample yielded the 20 T cell receptor beta chains listed below, sequenced in a study of T cells in Graves' hyperthyroidism and ophthalmopathy. Amplification targeted TCR beta CDR3 regions from RNA transcripts. The HTBI primer set served for first-round RT-PCR of the TCR CDR3. TCRdb fed the multiplex PCR reads into MiXCR, producing one record per CDR3 protein. This table has under 400,000 distinct CDR3 sequences, more than 15% appearing once. The sequencing sample was made of blood. These receptors were obtained from a young woman with Graves' hyperthyroidism that later progressed to Graves' ophthalmopathy.

J is TRBJ2-1 and V is TRBV7-9; TRBD2 matches 8 bases. The V segment lost 9 bases and the J segment 8 bases; nucleotides outside the gene matches: 9. The germline V gene has CDR1 SEHNR and CDR2 FQNEAQ (reference sequence). The CDR3 runs 13 residues. The CDR3 here is CASEAGVEDEQFF. The CDR3 DNA reads as TGTGCCAGTGAAGCGGGAGTTGAGGATGAGCAGTTCTTC. The full variable domain, rest sourced from reference TRBV7-9 and TRBJ2-1, is DTGVSQNPRHKITKRGQNVTFRCDPISEHNRLYWYRQTLGQGPEFLTYFQNEAQLEKSRLLSDRFSAERPKGSFSTLEIQRTEQGDSAMYLCASEAGVEDEQFFGPGTRLTVL.

The table lists this clonotype with a few counts. V is TRBV2 and J is TRBJ2-5; 7 nucleotides match TRBD1. The V gene end was trimmed by 6 bases and the J gene end by 4 bases; junction bases not matched to a gene: 8. The CDR3 runs to 14 residues. The V gene's germline CDR1 is SNHLY and CDR2 FYNNEI. In nucleotides, the CDR3 is TGTGCCAGCAGATGGGACAGACAAGCAGAGACCCAGTACTTC. Translated: CASRWDRQAETQYF.

This clonotype was picked up a small number of times. This chain joins TRBV7-2 and TRBJ2-1; 9 nucleotides agree with TRBD2. V lost 5 bases to trimming and J lost 2 bases; unmatched junction nucleotides: 10. CDR3 length: 17 residues. Germline assignment: CDR1 SGHTA and CDR2 FQGNSA. The CDR3 protein is CASSPTTSSGAYNEQFF. The DNA of the CDR3 is TGTGCCAGCAGCCCCACCACTTCTAGCGGGGCCTACAATGAGCAGTTCTTC. The whole variable domain, remainder taken from reference TRBV7-2 and TRBJ2-1, is GAGVSQSPSNKVTEKGKDVELRCDPISGHTALYWYRQSLGQGLEFLIYFQGNSAPDKSGLPSDRFSAERTGGSVSTLTIQRTQQEDSAVYLCASSPTTSSGAYNEQFFGPGTRLTVL.

This chain links TRBV6-1 with TRBJ2-5; no firm D call. The V gene lost 2 bases and the J gene lost 1 base, with 17 bases spanning the gap. Germline loops: CDR1 MNHNS, CDR2 SASEGT. The length of the CDR3 is 17 residues. DNA of the CDR3: TGTGCCAGCAGTGAATCGCGTGTTAGGTACAGCCAAGAGACCCAGTACTTC. This encodes CASSESRVRYSQETQYF.

This clonotype was observed many times. The CDR3 coding sequence is TGTGCCAGCAGCGTCGAGGGACACGAGCAGTACTTC. This encodes CASSVEGHEQYF. The genes are TRBV27 and TRBJ2-7; either TRBD1 or TRBD2 may supply D (5 bases each). V lost 6 bases to trimming and J lost 5 bases, with 11 bases between them. The V gene's germline CDR1 is MNHEY and CDR2 SMNVEV (reference sequence). The CDR3 runs to 12 residues.

This clonotype was observed at least ten times. The gene calls are TRBV20-1 and TRBJ2-3; 7 nucleotides agree with TRBD2. V trimming: 2 bases; J trimming: 4 bases; junction bases outside the gene matches: 9. Germline V lookup: CDR1 DFQATT, CDR2 SNEGSKA (reference sequence). CDR3 length: 15 amino acids. The CDR3, as DNA: TGCAGTGCTAGAATTAGCGGGCTCAACCCAGATACGCAGTATTTT. Its protein product is CSARISGLNPDTQYF.

A few counts support this clonotype. This CDR3 is CASSPASGSYGYTF. DNA of the CDR3: TGCGCCAGCAGCCCCGCCTCTGGGAGCTATGGCTACACCTTC. The chain uses TRBV5-1 and TRBJ1-2; D is unclear. Germline loops: CDR1 SGHRS, CDR2 YFSETQ. Trimming took off 4 bases at V and 4 bases at J, with 14 bases between the two ends. This CDR3 is built from 14 residues.

This clonotype was found many times. The CDR3: CASSLTYLAKNIQYF. The CDR3 region has the DNA TGTGCCAGCAGCTTGACTTACTTAGCCAAAAACATTCAGTACTTC. The chain links TRBV11-2 to TRBJ2-4; D gene ambiguous. Germline V gives CDR1 SGHAT, CDR2 FQNNGV. The CDR3 totals 15 residues. With 3 bases removed from V and 0 bases from J, the gap between germline ends came to 9 bases.

The chain joins TRBV30 to TRBJ2-2; no firm D call. Trimming removed 3 bases at V and 8 bases at J, with 16 bases between. This CDR3 contains 14 residues. Per germline, CDR1 GTSNPN and CDR2 SVGIG (reference sequence). The CDR3: CAWSGPPLGGELFF. For the CDR3, the DNA is TGTGCCTGGAGCGGACCGCCCTTAGGAGGGGAGCTGTTTTTT.

In this sample, this clonotype turned up many times. The chain uses TRBV3-1 and TRBJ2-1; D gene ambiguous. V gave up 1 base and J gave up 3 bases, with 4 bases separating them. The germline CDR1 and CDR2 sequences are LGHDT and YNNKEL (reference sequence). The CDR3 has 13 amino acids. The CDR3: CASSQVGYNEQFF. CDR3 DNA sequence: TGTGCCAGCAGCCAAGTTGGCTACAATGAGCAGTTCTTC.

This clonotype was recorded at least ten times. This chain joins TRBV4-2 and TRBJ2-5, with D unclear. Germline CDR1 LGHNA, CDR2 YNFKEQ. The CDR3 runs 14 residues. Trimming stripped 4 bases from V and 3 bases from J, with 12 bases between. In DNA, the CDR3 is TGTGCCAGCAGCCTGGACCGCCGGGAAGAGACCCAGTACTTC. This encodes CASSLDRREETQYF.

This clonotype has just a few counts. The V call is TRBV7-2, the J call TRBJ1-5; 7 nucleotides match TRBD1. CDR1 is SGHTA, CDR2 FQGNSA, per germline. V lost 5 bases and J lost 6; bases outside the gene matches: 10. The CDR3 has 15 residues. The DNA for the CDR3 is TGTGCCAGCAGCATCCGGAGGGGGCTCGTTCAGCCCCAGCATTTT. It is translated as CASSIRRGLVQPQHF.

There are many counts of this clonotype. The rearrangement joins TRBV2 to TRBJ2-1, with 7 positions matching TRBD1. The V gene's germline CDR1 is SNHLY and CDR2 FYNNEI. The J segment lost 6 bases and the V segment lost 5 bases, leaving 10 bases of the junction unmatched. The CDR3 has 15 amino acids. CDR3 DNA: TGTGCCAGCAGTCCGGCCAAGGGGGCTCCCAATGAGCAGTTCTTC. Its protein product is CASSPAKGAPNEQFF.

At least ten counts were recorded for this clonotype. The rearrangement joins TRBV4-1 to TRBJ2-7, with 12 bases that match TRBD2. Trimming cost V 0 bases and J 1 base; bases outside gene matches: 10. This CDR3 contains 19 residues. Germline CDR1 and CDR2: MGHRA and YSYEKL. CDR3 coding DNA: TGCGCCAGCAGCCAAGATCACCTAGCGGGAGGGGTGAGGTCCTACGAGCAGTACTTC. Its protein is CASSQDHLAGGVRSYEQYF.

The V gene is TRBV10-3, the J gene TRBJ2-5; possibly TRBD2 for D (6 bases). Germline CDR1 is ENHRY and CDR2 is SYGVKD. The germline V and J ends were trimmed by 6 bases and 4 bases, with 18 bases remaining between them. The CDR3 is made up of 15 amino acids. The DNA for the CDR3 is TGTGCCATCAGCGACATAATGCAGGGACTAGAGACCCAGTACTTC. This sequence encodes CAISDIMQGLETQYF.

The chain has TRBV7-2 and TRBJ2-7; D possibly corresponds to TRBD1 (6 bases). Trimming left V 5 bases short and J 3 bases short, with 20 bases between. The CDR3 covers 16 residues. Germline-derived CDR1 and CDR2 are SGHTA and FQGNSA. The CDR3 reads CASSASGAIPYYEQYF. DNA of the CDR3: TGTGCCAGCAGCGCATCAGGGGCCATCCCCTACTACGAGCAGTACTTC.

The genes are TRBV20-1 and TRBJ1-1; D is perhaps TRBD1 (5 bases). The V gene's germline CDR1 is DFQATT and CDR2 SNEGSKA (reference sequence). This CDR3 spans 17 amino acids. V lost 0 bases, J lost 4 bases, and 21 bases lay in between. The CDR3 reads CSARDSVPWRGITEAFF. DNA for the CDR3: TGCAGTGCTAGAGATAGTGTTCCGTGGAGGGGTATCACTGAAGCTTTCTTT.

This clonotype showed up many times. The rearrangement links TRBV12-3 or TRBV12-4 to TRBJ2-1, with 8 bases aligning to TRBD2. This CDR3 region has 15 residues. Trimming removed 0 bases from V and 7 bases from J; junction bases left unmatched: 5. The CDR3 DNA follows: TGTGCCAGCAGTTTAGCTTCGGGGGGGGAGAATGAGCAGTTCTTC. This sequence encodes CASSLASGGENEQFF.

Of note for this clonotype: The junction shows a germline mismatch at one end, possibly a read error. The chain employs TRBV2 and TRBJ2-2; 9 bases line up with TRBD2. Germline CDR1 SNHLY, CDR2 FYNNEI. CDR3 size: 15 residues. This CDR3 reads CAGSELREGLGELFF. In DNA, the CDR3 is TGTGCCGGCAGTGAGTTGCGGGAGGGCCTCGGGGAGCTGTTTTTT.

This clonotype was recorded a few times. This chain connects TRBV24-1 to TRBJ2-1; D possibly corresponds to TRBD1 (6 bases). This CDR3 contains 14 residues. V was pared by 4 bases and J by 9 bases, with 15 bases between. CDR1 and CDR2 (germline): KGHDR, SFDVKD. CDR3 sequence: CATSEQQGYGEQFF. The CDR3 nucleotides are TGTGCCACCAGTGAACAACAGGGTTACGGTGAGCAGTTCTTC.